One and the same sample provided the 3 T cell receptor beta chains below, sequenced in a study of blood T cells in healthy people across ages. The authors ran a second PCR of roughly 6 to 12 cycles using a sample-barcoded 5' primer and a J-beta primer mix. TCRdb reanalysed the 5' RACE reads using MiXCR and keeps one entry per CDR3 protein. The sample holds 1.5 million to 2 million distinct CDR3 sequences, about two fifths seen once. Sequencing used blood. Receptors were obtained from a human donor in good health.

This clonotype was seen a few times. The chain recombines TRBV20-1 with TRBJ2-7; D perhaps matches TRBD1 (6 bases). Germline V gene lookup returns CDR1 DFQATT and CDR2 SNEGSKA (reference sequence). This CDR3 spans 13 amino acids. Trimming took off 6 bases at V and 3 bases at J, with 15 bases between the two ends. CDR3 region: CSASQAGVYEQYF. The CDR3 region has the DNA TGCAGTGCCTCCCAGGCAGGGGTCTACGAGCAGTACTTC.

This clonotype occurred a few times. The CDR3 protein is CASSFGTGGLKTQYF. CDR3 bases: TGTGCCAGCAGTTTCGGGACAGGGGGCTTGAAGACCCAGTACTTC. The chain carries TRBV27 and TRBJ2-5, with 12 bases aligning to TRBD1. With 3 bases clipped from V and 6 bases from J, the junction kept 5 bases outside the gene matches. The germline gives CDR1 MNHEY, CDR2 SMNVEV (reference sequence). CDR3 length equals 15 residues.

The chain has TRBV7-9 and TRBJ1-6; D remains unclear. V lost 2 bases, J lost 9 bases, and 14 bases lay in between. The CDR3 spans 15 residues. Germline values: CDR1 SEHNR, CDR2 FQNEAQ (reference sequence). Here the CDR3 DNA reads TGTGCCAGCAGCTTAAGTGGATTTTTCGGTTCACCCCTCCACTTT. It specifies CASSLSGFFGSPLHF.